The next 24 T cell receptor beta chains were all read from a single sample in a study of shared clonotypes between healthy human individuals. TCRdb's copy holds only in-frame clones and misses some; the assay was immunoSEQ multiplex PCR. The data contain about 2.3 million clones, over 85% of them singletons. Sequencing was done on a sample of naive CD4+ T cells from PBMCs. Indicated subset: CD45RA+ positively selected. Source of these receptors: a man between 18 and 35 years old in good health. Some clones in this sample may be carry-over from other donors' samples.

This CDR3 reads CASSHDRVHTF. The DNA for the CDR3 is TGTGCCAGCAGCCATGACAGGGTGCACACCTTC. The V gene is TRBV7-2, the J gene TRBJ1-2; TRBD1 matches at 7 bases. The CDR3 spans 11 residues. J gave up 12 bases and V 5 bases, and 6 bases lay outside the gene matches. Germline CDR1 reads SGHTA; CDR2 reads FQGNSA.

This clone has a handful of counts. This chain uses TRBV14 with TRBJ1-1; D remains ambiguous. The V end lost 2 bases, the J end lost 1 base, and 8 bases lay between the germline ends. Per germline, CDR1 SGHDN and CDR2 FVKESK. The CDR3 is 14 amino acids. The CDR3 nucleotides are TGTGCCAGCAGCCAATGGAATGGGAACACTGAAGCTTTCTTT. Translation gives CASSQWNGNTEAFF.

This chain uses TRBV18 with TRBJ2-2; 7 bases align to TRBD2. The CDR3 is 15 residues long. Looked up from germline, CDR1 is KGHSH and CDR2 is LQKENI. Germline trimming cut 5 bases from V and 5 bases from J; bases unmatched to any gene: 8. The CDR3 loop reads CASSSPGGRTGELFF. Written as DNA, the CDR3 is TGTGCCAGCTCATCCCCGGGGGGACGTACCGGGGAGCTGTTTTTT.

The genes are TRBV28 and TRBJ2-7; 11 nucleotides align to TRBD2. The CDR3 is made up of 15 amino acids. Germline V gene lookup returns CDR1 MDHEN and CDR2 SYDVKM. V lost 3 bases to trimming and J lost 5 bases; unmatched junction nucleotides: 6. The CDR3 nucleotides are TGTGCCAGCAGTTTTCCCGGGACTAGCGGCCACGAGCAGTACTTC. Residues: CASSFPGTSGHEQYF.

The J gene is TRBJ2-6, the V gene TRBV2; D is unresolved. The germline V and J ends were trimmed by 6 bases and 0 bases, with 18 bases remaining between them. Per the germline V gene, CDR1 is SNHLY and CDR2 is FYNNEI. CDR3 size: 18 residues. The CDR3 sequence: CASSLSRTGRSGANVLTF. CDR3 nucleotide sequence: TGTGCCAGCAGCCTGTCCCGGACCGGACGCTCTGGGGCCAACGTCCTGACTTTC.

This chain links TRBV6-5 with TRBJ1-2; weak D call: TRBD1 (6 bases). The CDR3 covers 15 residues. V was cut by 3 bases and J by 10 bases, with 21 bases left in between. Germline V gene data show CDR1 as MNHEY and CDR2 as SVGAGI. In DNA form, the CDR3 reads TGTGCCAGCAGTTATTCCCGGACAGCGGCAATGGTCTACACCTTC. This gives the protein CASSYSRTAAMVYTF.

This chain links TRBV10-3 with TRBJ1-1; possibly TRBD1 for D (5 bases). CDR3 size: 11 residues. CDR1 ENHRY and CDR2 SYGVKD come from the germline V gene. V gave up 6 bases and J gave up 7 bases, with 9 bases separating them. The CDR3 DNA reads TGTGCCATCAGGGTGGGGGTTGAAGCTTTCTTT. Amino acids: CAIRVGVEAFF.

The V and J genes are TRBV7-8 and TRBJ2-2; D unclear. This CDR3 spans 14 amino acids. From germline, CDR1 is SGHVS and CDR2 FQNEAQ. The V gene lost 4 bases and the J gene lost 0 bases, with 6 bases spanning the gap. CDR3 protein: CASSSFANTGELFF. In nucleotides, the CDR3 is TGTGCCAGCAGCTCATTCGCGAACACCGGGGAGCTGTTTTTT. The variable domain in full, with the rest retrieved from reference TRBV7-8 and TRBJ2-2, is GAGVSQSPRYKVAKRGQDVALRCDPISGHVSLFWYQQALGQGPEFLTYFQNEAQLDKSGLPSDRFFAERPEGSVSTLKIQRTQQEDSAVYLCASSSFANTGELFFGEGSRLTVL.

This clone has more than one count but fewer than ten. The V gene is TRBV6-6, the J gene TRBJ1-1; D is unclear. The CDR3 covers 14 residues. Trimming left V 5 bases short and J 0 bases short, with 10 bases between. Per the germline V gene, CDR1 is MNHNY and CDR2 is SVGAGI (reference sequence). This CDR3 reads CASSLAHLNTEAFF. Written as DNA, the CDR3 is TGTGCCAGCAGTCTGGCGCACCTGAACACTGAAGCTTTCTTT.

CDR3 DNA sequence: TGTGCCTGTCACAGCCTAGGGGGCGACTTCTACAATGAGCAGTTCTTC. Its protein is CACHSLGGDFYNEQFF. The V and J genes are TRBV30 and TRBJ2-1, with 7 bases that match TRBD1. Germline CDR1 GTSNPN, CDR2 SVGIG (reference sequence). This CDR3 region has 16 residues. Germline trimming cut 6 bases from V and 3 bases from J; bases unmatched to any gene: 14.

The V and J genes are TRBV28 and TRBJ1-2; no clear D. Trimming left V 6 bases short and J 0 bases short, with 14 bases between. The germline gives CDR1 MDHEN, CDR2 SYDVKM. CDR3 length equals 15 residues. The CDR3 DNA is TGTGCCAGCAGCGAATTGGGTAGTACTAACTATGGCTACACCTTC. It translates to CASSELGSTNYGYTF.

Written as DNA, the CDR3 is TGTGCCAGCAACATACCCTCAGGGGCGACCTTGAGACTGAACACTGAAGCTTTCTTT. Translated, it gives CASNIPSGATLRLNTEAFF. This rearrangement joins TRBV7-8 to TRBJ1-1; D perhaps matches TRBD1 (6 bases). This CDR3 has 19 amino acids. Germline V gene lookup returns CDR1 SGHVS and CDR2 FQNEAQ. V was trimmed by 7 bases and J by 0 bases, leaving 27 bases between them.

The V gene is TRBV6-1, the J gene TRBJ2-7; the D is unclear. Germline CDR1 reads MNHNS; CDR2 reads SASEGT. Between the trimmed V and J ends, which lost 9 bases and 6 bases, there was a span of 18 bases. The CDR3 covers 13 residues. This CDR3 reads CASTTARPLEQYF. The CDR3 bases are TGTGCCAGTACGACGGCTCGCCCTCTCGAGCAGTACTTC.

V usage is TRBV29-1 and J usage is TRBJ1-3, with a tentative D call TRBD1 (5 bases). Trimming left V 3 bases short and J 1 base short, with 10 bases between. Germline loops: CDR1 SQVTM, CDR2 ANQGSEA. The CDR3 has 14 amino acids. Written as DNA, the CDR3 is TGCAGCGTTGACCGGGGGGGGTCTGGAAACACCATATATTTT. Amino acids: CSVDRGGSGNTIYF.

The chain combines TRBV6-4 with TRBJ1-5, with a weak D call TRBD1 (6 bases). Germline CDR1 MRHNA, CDR2 SNTAGT. The ends were cut back, 5 bases at V and 6 bases at J, with 11 bases in the middle. The CDR3 covers 13 residues. The DNA for the CDR3 is TGTGCCAGCAGTACAGGGACGGCTCAGCCCCAGCATTTT. This gives the protein CASSTGTAQPQHF.

The chain carries TRBV29-1 and TRBJ2-4; 7 nucleotides align to TRBD1. The CDR3 runs to 14 residues. J lost 0 bases, V lost 6 bases, and 5 bases had no gene match. Germline lookup yields CDR1 SQVTM and CDR2 ANQGSEA. The CDR3 DNA sequence: TGCAGCGTGACAGGGTTACTAGCCAAAAACATTCAGTACTTC. Amino acid sequence: CSVTGLLAKNIQYF. Full variable domain (outside the CDR3, taken from reference TRBV29-1 and TRBJ2-4): SAVISQKPSRDICQRGTSLTIQCQVDSQVTMMFWYRQQPGQSLTLIATANQGSEATYESGFVIDKFPISRPNLTFSTLTVSNMSPEDSSIYLCSVTGLLAKNIQYFGAGTRLSVL.

This chain joins TRBV6-4 and TRBJ1-5; D is possibly TRBD1 (5 bases). This CDR3 comprises 20 residues. The germline CDR1 and CDR2 sequences are MRHNA and SNTAGT. Trimming shortened V by 7 bases and J by 0 bases, and 28 bases separated the two germline ends. The CDR3 DNA follows: TGTGCCAGCACCGGAGGGGAGAAACATCGAATCAACAATAGCAATCAGCCCCAGCATTTT. Amino acid sequence: CASTGGEKHRINNSNQPQHF.

The chain has TRBV6-6 and TRBJ1-5, with D perhaps matching TRBD1 (5 bases). Germline V gives CDR1 MNHNY, CDR2 SVGAGI (reference sequence). Trimming pared 5 bases from V and 5 bases from J, leaving 13 bases between. This CDR3 has 14 amino acids. CDR3 sequence (DNA): TGTGCCAGCAGTCCACAGGTGGCGGATCAGCCCCAGCATTTT. Translating gives CASSPQVADQPQHF.

The genes are TRBV4-1 and TRBJ2-3; 14 bases line up with TRBD2. The CDR3 extends over 19 amino acids. The trim removed 1 base at V and 5 bases at J, leaving 11 bases unmatched. Per the germline V gene, CDR1 is MGHRA and CDR2 is YSYEKL. The CDR3, as DNA: TGCGCCAGCAGCCAAGGCTGGGCCCGGACTAGCGGGAGGAAAGATACGCAGTATTTT. It codes for CASSQGWARTSGRKDTQYF.

The rearrangement links TRBV7-3 to TRBJ2-3, with 9 nucleotides matching TRBD2. In germline, CDR1 is SGHTA, CDR2 FQGTGA. This CDR3 spans 16 amino acids. V was clipped by 3 bases and J by 2 bases; unmatched bases: 6. The CDR3 here is CASSLQPGLATDTQYF. The CDR3 DNA reads as TGTGCCAGCAGCTTGCAACCGGGACTAGCCACAGATACGCAGTATTTT.

The rearrangement uses TRBV28 and TRBJ1-1; D gene uncertain. V lost 7 bases and J lost 12, with 15 bases in between. This CDR3 comprises 11 residues. From germline, CDR1 is MDHEN and CDR2 SYDVKM. CDR3 sequence reads: CASTGQTLSFF. The CDR3 DNA follows: TGTGCCAGCACTGGTCAAACCCTTTCTTTCTTT. Variable domain in full (rest from reference TRBV28 and TRBJ1-1): DVKVTQSSRYLVKRTGEKVFLECVQDMDHENMFWYRQDPGLGLRLIYFSYDVKMKEKGDIPEGYSVSREKKERFSLILESASTNQTSMYLCASTGQTLSFFGQGTRLTVV.

The CDR3 bases are TGTGCCAGCAGTGAGGGCAGGATGAACACTGAAGCTTTCTTT. It yields the protein CASSEGRMNTEAFF. The chain joins TRBV2 to TRBJ1-1; D not resolved. The V gene's germline CDR1 is SNHLY and CDR2 FYNNEI. The CDR3 length is 14 residues. The germline V and J ends were trimmed by 3 bases and 0 bases, with 8 bases remaining between them. Full variable domain (rest looked up from reference TRBV2 and TRBJ1-1): EPEVTQTPSHQVTQMGQEVILRCVPISNHLYFYWYRQILGQKVEFLVSFYNNEISEKSEIFDDQFSVERPDGSNFTLKIRSTKLEDSAMYFCASSEGRMNTEAFFGQGTRLTVV.

The genes are TRBV28 and TRBJ2-7, with 9 bases fitting TRBD1. With 5 bases clipped from V and 7 bases from J, the junction kept 12 bases outside the gene matches. This CDR3 contains 15 residues. CDR1 is MDHEN and CDR2 is SYDVKM in the germline V gene. CDR3 nucleotide sequence: TGTGCCAGCAGTGACCCGGGACAGGGCCTTGGTGAGCAGTACTTC. It yields the protein CASSDPGQGLGEQYF. Drawing the rest from reference TRBV28 and TRBJ2-7, the complete variable domain is DVKVTQSSRYLVKRTGEKVFLECVQDMDHENMFWYRQDPGLGLRLIYFSYDVKMKEKGDIPEGYSVSREKKERFSLILESASTNQTSMYLCASSDPGQGLGEQYFGPGTRLTVT.

The genes are TRBV18 and TRBJ1-2; D is perhaps TRBD1 (5 bases). Germline CDR1 and CDR2: KGHSH and LQKENI. Trimming removed 2 bases at V and 1 base at J, with 11 bases between. The CDR3 length is 15 residues. The CDR3 nucleotides are TGTGCCAGCTCACCATCCCGGGGCCTTAACTATGGCTACACCTTC. Translating it yields CASSPSRGLNYGYTF.